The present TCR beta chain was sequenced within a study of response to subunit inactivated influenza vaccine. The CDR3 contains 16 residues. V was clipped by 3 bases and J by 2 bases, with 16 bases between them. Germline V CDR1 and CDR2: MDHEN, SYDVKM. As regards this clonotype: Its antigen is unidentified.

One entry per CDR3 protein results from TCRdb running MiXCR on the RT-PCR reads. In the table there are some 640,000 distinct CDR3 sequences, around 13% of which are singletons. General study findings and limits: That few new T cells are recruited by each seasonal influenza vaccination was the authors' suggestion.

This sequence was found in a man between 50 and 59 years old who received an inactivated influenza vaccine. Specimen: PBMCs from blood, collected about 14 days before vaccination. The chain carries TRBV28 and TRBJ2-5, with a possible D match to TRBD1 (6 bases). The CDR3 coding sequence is TGTGCCAGCAGTTTCAGTTGGGGGCTGATACAAGAGACCCAGTACTTC. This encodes CASSFSWGLIQETQYF. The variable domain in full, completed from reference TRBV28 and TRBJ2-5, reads DVKVTQSSRYLVKRTGEKVFLECVQDMDHENMFWYRQDPGLGLRLIYFSYDVKMKEKGDIPEGYSVSREKKERFSLILESASTNQTSMYLCASSFSWGLIQETQYFGPGTRLLVL.